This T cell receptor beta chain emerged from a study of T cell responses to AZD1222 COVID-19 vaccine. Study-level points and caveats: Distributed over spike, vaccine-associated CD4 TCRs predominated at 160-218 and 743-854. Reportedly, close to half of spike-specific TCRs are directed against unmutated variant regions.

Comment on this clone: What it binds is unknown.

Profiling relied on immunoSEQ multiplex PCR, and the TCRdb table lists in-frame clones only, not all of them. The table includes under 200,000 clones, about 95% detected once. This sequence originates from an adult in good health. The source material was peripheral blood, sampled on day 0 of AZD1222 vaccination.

The CDR3 coding sequence is TGTGCCAGCAGTTCAAATGACATAAACACTGAAGCTTTCTTT. Protein: CASSSNDINTEAFF. This chain uses TRBV28 with TRBJ1-1; D unclear. Germline V lookup: CDR1 MDHEN, CDR2 SYDVKM. V was pared by 4 bases and J by 2 bases, with 11 bases between. The CDR3 contains 14 residues. Filled out from reference TRBV28 and TRBJ1-1, the complete variable domain reads DVKVTQSSRYLVKRTGEKVFLECVQDMDHENMFWYRQDPGLGLRLIYFSYDVKMKEKGDIPEGYSVSREKKERFSLILESASTNQTSMYLCASSSNDINTEAFFGQGTRLTVV.